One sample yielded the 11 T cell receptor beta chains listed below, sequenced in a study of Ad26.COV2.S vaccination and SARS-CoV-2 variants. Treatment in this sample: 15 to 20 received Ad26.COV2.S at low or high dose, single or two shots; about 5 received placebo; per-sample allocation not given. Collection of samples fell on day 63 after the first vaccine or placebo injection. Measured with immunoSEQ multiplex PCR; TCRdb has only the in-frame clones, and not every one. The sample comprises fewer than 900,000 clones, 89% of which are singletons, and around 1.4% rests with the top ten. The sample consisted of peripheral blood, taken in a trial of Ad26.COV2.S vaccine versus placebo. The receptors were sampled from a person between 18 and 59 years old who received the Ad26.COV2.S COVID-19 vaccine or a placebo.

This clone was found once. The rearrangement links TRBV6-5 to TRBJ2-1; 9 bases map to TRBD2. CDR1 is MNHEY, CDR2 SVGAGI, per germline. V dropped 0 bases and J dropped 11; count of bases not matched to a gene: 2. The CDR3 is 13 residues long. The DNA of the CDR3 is TGTGCCAGCAGTTACTCGGCGGGGGGGCAGCAGTTCTTC. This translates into CASSYSAGGQQFF.

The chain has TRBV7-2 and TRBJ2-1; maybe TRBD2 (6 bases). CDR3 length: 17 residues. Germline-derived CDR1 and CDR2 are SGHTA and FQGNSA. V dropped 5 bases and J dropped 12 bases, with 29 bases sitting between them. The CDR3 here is CASSPFIPGPSGGRQFF. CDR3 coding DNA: TGTGCCAGCAGCCCCTTCATCCCAGGCCCGTCCGGGGGTAGGCAGTTCTTC.

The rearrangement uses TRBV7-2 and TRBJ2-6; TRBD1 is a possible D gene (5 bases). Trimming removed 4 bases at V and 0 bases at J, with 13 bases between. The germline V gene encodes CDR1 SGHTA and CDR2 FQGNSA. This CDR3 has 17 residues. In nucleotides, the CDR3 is TGTGCCAGCAGCTATCAGACAGTCGCCTCTGGGGCCAACGTCCTGACTTTC. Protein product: CASSYQTVASGANVLTF.

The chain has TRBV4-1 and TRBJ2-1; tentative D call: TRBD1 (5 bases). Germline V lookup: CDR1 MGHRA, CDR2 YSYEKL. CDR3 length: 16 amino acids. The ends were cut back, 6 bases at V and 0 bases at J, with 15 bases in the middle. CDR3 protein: CASSHPGRSSYNEQFF. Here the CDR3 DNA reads TGCGCCAGCAGTCACCCAGGGCGAAGCTCCTACAATGAGCAGTTCTTC.

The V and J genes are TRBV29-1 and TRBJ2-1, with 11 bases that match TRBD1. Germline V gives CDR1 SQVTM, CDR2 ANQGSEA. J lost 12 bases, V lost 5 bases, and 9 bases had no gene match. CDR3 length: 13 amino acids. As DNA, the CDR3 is TGCAGCGTTCCGGGACAGGGGGGATTTGGGCAGTTCTTC. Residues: CSVPGQGGFGQFF.

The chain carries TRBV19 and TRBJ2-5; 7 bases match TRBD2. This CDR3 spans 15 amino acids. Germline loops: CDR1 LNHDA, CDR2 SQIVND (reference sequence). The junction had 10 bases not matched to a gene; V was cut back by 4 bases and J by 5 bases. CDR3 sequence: CASSRRRESAETQYF. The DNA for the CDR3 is TGTGCCAGTAGTAGGCGGCGGGAGTCGGCTGAGACCCAGTACTTC.

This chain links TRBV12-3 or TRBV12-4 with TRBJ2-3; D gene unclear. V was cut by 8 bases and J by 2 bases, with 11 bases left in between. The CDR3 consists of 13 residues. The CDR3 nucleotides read TGTGCCAGCCTCCAGAGCGTCACAGATACGCAGTATTTT. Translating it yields CASLQSVTDTQYF.

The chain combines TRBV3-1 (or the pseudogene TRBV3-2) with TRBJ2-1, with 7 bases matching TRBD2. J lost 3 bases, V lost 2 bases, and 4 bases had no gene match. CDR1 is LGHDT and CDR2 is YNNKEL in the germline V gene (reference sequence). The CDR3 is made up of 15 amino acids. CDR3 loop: CASSQSGTNYNEQFF. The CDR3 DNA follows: TGTGCCAGCAGCCAATCCGGGACTAACTACAATGAGCAGTTCTTC.

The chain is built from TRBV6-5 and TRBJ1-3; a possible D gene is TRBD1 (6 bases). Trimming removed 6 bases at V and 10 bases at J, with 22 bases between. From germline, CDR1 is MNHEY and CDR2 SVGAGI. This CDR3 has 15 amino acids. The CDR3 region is CASRPLQGTSRTIYF. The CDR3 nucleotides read TGTGCCAGCAGACCCCTACAGGGTACTTCGCGGACCATATATTTT.

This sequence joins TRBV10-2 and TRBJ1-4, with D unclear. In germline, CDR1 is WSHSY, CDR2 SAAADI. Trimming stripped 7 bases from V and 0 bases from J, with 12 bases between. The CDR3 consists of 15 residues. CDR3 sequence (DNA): TGCGCCAGCAAAGACGCAGGTGCAACTAATGAAAAACTGTTTTTT. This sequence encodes CASKDAGATNEKLFF.

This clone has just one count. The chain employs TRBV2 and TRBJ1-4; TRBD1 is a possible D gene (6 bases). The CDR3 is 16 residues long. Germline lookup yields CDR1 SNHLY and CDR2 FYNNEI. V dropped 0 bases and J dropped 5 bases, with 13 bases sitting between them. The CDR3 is CASSEAGVRGNEKLFF. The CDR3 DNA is TGTGCCAGCAGTGAAGCGGGAGTAAGGGGGAATGAAAAACTGTTTTTT.